This passage covers 29 T cell receptor beta chains from one sample sequenced in a study of T cells and copy number aberrations in small-cell lung cancer. Some clones are missing from TCRdb's copy, which holds only in-frame ones; the method was immunoSEQ multiplex PCR. The table has fewer than 10,000 clones, about three quarters seen once. Material for sequencing was normal tissue next to the tumor. The receptors were gathered from a man aged 55 to 70 with small cell lung cancer.

The gene calls are TRBV29-1 and TRBJ2-7, with D possibly being TRBD1 (7 bases). The germline V gene has CDR1 SQVTM and CDR2 ANQGSEA. The CDR3 runs 13 residues. Trimming pared 7 bases from V and 4 bases from J, leaving 17 bases between. In DNA form, the CDR3 reads TGCAGCGCAACAGGGGCCGGAGGGTACGAGCAGTACTTC. This gives the protein CSATGAGGYEQYF.

The CDR3: CASSLTAATNEKLFF. CDR3 bases: TGCGCCAGCAGCCTGACAGCTGCAACTAATGAAAAACTGTTTTTT. The chain combines TRBV5-1 with TRBJ1-4, with TRBD1 as a possible D gene (5 bases). The CDR3 sequence is 15 residues long. CDR1 and CDR2 from the germline V gene are SGHRS and YFSETQ. The germline V and J ends were trimmed by 4 bases and 0 bases, with 10 bases remaining between them.

The CDR3 reads CASSLPGLAGENEQYF. For the CDR3, the DNA is TGTGCCAGCAGTCTCCCGGGACTAGCGGGAGAAAACGAGCAGTACTTC. The chain has TRBV28 and TRBJ2-7, with 14 nucleotides matching TRBD2. The CDR3 totals 16 residues. V trimming: 5 bases; J trimming: 5 bases; junction bases outside the gene matches: 8. The V gene's germline CDR1 is MDHEN and CDR2 SYDVKM.

This chain links TRBV6-1 with TRBJ1-5; the D is unclear. CDR3 length: 15 residues. Trimming pared 6 bases from V and 0 bases from J, leaving 12 bases between. The germline gives CDR1 MNHNS, CDR2 SASEGT. The CDR3, as DNA: TGTGCCAGCAGCACCCTACCCAATAGCAATCAGCCCCAGCATTTT. The encoded protein is CASSTLPNSNQPQHF.

The chain carries TRBV28 and TRBJ1-5, with 7 bases fitting TRBD1. This CDR3 comprises 13 residues. V was pared by 5 bases and J by 7 bases, with 5 bases of the junction left unmatched. Germline V lookup: CDR1 MDHEN, CDR2 SYDVKM. CDR3 sequence: CASSDRARQPQHF. Written as DNA, the CDR3 is TGTGCCAGCAGTGACAGGGCACGGCAGCCCCAGCATTTT.

By its share, this clone is medium-sized. The chain combines TRBV11-3 with TRBJ2-3, with D uncertain. The V and J ends lost 4 bases and 4 bases respectively, with 12 bases between them. CDR3 length: 14 amino acids. Germline loops: CDR1 SGHNT, CDR2 YENEEA. Here the CDR3 DNA reads TGTGCCAGCAGCTCCCCTCCCCTAGCAGATACGCAGTATTTT. As protein: CASSSPPLADTQYF. The variable domain in full, with the rest retrieved from reference TRBV11-3 and TRBJ2-3, is EAGVVQSPRYKIIEKKQPVAFWCNPISGHNTLYWYLQNLGQGPELLIRYENEEAVDDSQLPKDRFSAERLKGVDSTLKIQPAELGDSAVYLCASSSPPLADTQYFGPGTRLTVL.

The chain combines TRBV28 with TRBJ2-1; 8 bases are a match to TRBD1. Losses at the gene ends were 2 bases for V and 1 base for J; bases not matched to a gene: 4. The V gene's germline CDR1 is MDHEN and CDR2 SYDVKM. The CDR3 has 16 amino acids. The CDR3, as DNA: TGTGCCAGCAGTTTAAACTACAGGGGGTCCTACAATGAGCAGTTCTTC. It specifies CASSLNYRGSYNEQFF.

V is TRBV30 and J is TRBJ1-5, with no clear D. V was shortened by 2 bases and J by 6 bases, with 14 bases between the two germline ends. CDR3 size: 14 residues. Germline CDR1 and CDR2: GTSNPN and SVGIG (reference sequence). The CDR3 region has the DNA TGTGCCTGGAGTATGGATGTTAGAGGTCAGCCCCAGCATTTT. Its translation is CAWSMDVRGQPQHF.

J is TRBJ2-7 and V is TRBV4-1, with D possibly being TRBD2 (5 bases). Germline V gene lookup returns CDR1 MGHRA and CDR2 YSYEKL. CDR3 length equals 14 residues. Trimming cost V 4 bases and J 0 bases, with 10 bases left between them. The CDR3 DNA follows: TGCGCCAGCAGCCCCCGGGGAAGCTCCTACGAGCAGTACTTC. Translation gives CASSPRGSSYEQYF.

This chain uses TRBV5-1 with TRBJ2-6, with D possibly TRBD2 on 5 matching bases. CDR1 and CDR2 from the germline V gene are SGHRS and YFSETQ. The V end lost 0 bases, the J end lost 4 bases, and 11 bases lay between the germline ends. The CDR3 is 16 amino acids. The CDR3 region has the DNA TGCGCCAGCAGCTTGGATGTGGGAGTCGGGGCCAACGTCCTGACTTTC. Translating it yields CASSLDVGVGANVLTF.

The rearrangement links TRBV30 to TRBJ2-7, with 7 bases fitting TRBD2. This CDR3 is built from 13 residues. Per germline, CDR1 GTSNPN and CDR2 SVGIG (reference sequence). The V gene end was trimmed by 3 bases and the J gene end by 6 bases; junction bases not matched to a gene: 8. This CDR3 is CAWRGDREAEQYF. CDR3 in DNA: TGTGCCTGGAGGGGGGACCGGGAGGCCGAGCAGTACTTC.

This chain uses TRBV2 with TRBJ2-5; the match to TRBD2 covers 10 bases. The CDR3 is 14 residues long. V trimming: 8 bases; J trimming: 5 bases; junction bases outside the gene matches: 8. The germline V gene encodes CDR1 SNHLY and CDR2 FYNNEI. The CDR3 bases are TGTGCCAGCGGCGGACTAGCGGCCTTGGAGACCCAGTACTTC. Protein sequence: CASGGLAALETQYF.

The chain links TRBV2 to TRBJ2-3; 7 bases align to TRBD2. Unmatched junction bases numbered 5, after V lost 6 bases and J lost 5 bases. The V gene's germline CDR1 is SNHLY and CDR2 FYNNEI. The CDR3 is made up of 13 amino acids. The DNA of the CDR3 is TGTGCCAGCAGCGGACTAGTACAAGATACGCAGTATTTT. Residues: CASSGLVQDTQYF.

V usage is TRBV18 and J usage is TRBJ2-5; perhaps D is TRBD1 or TRBD2 (6 bases each). From germline, CDR1 is KGHSH and CDR2 LQKENI. The CDR3 covers 14 residues. The V end lost 1 base, the J end lost 4 bases, and 10 bases lay between the germline ends. The CDR3 spells CASSPQGGPETQYF. In nucleotides, the CDR3 is TGTGCCAGCTCACCACAGGGGGGCCCAGAGACCCAGTACTTC.

Details on this clone: At one boundary the junction diverges from the germline segment, which might be a read error. The rearrangement uses TRBV19 and TRBJ2-3; 7 nucleotides align to TRBD2. The CDR3 covers 18 residues. CDR1 and CDR2 (germline): LNHDA, SQIVND (reference sequence). The CDR3 loop is CASSREGPSGAYTDTQYF. The CDR3 DNA is TGTGCCAGCAGTAGGGAGGGTCCGAGCGGGGCTTACACAGATACGCAGTATTTT.

The V gene is TRBV7-9, the J gene TRBJ2-1, with D perhaps matching TRBD2 (5 bases). The CDR3 runs to 17 residues. Germline lookup yields CDR1 SEHNR and CDR2 FQNEAQ (reference sequence). V shed 3 bases and J shed 6 bases, with 21 bases lying between them. The CDR3 here is CASSFPIHGLTGNEQFF. The CDR3 region has the DNA TGTGCCAGCAGCTTCCCCATCCATGGACTGACTGGCAATGAGCAGTTCTTC.

The J gene is TRBJ2-1, the V gene TRBV7-9; 7 bases are a match to TRBD2. With 2 bases clipped from V and 6 bases from J, the junction kept 7 bases outside the gene matches. The CDR3 has 15 amino acids. Germline V lookup: CDR1 SEHNR, CDR2 FQNEAQ (reference sequence). The CDR3 loop reads CASSLRETSTNEQFF. As DNA, the CDR3 is TGTGCCAGCAGCTTAAGAGAGACTAGCACCAATGAGCAGTTCTTC.

V usage is TRBV6-1 and J usage is TRBJ2-4, with D possibly matching TRBD1 (7 bases). CDR1 is MNHNS and CDR2 is SASEGT in the germline V gene. V lost 1 base, J lost 0 bases, and 10 bases lay in between. The CDR3 length is 16 residues. The CDR3 nucleotides read TGTGCCAGCAGTGAAGGGAGGGGGCTAGCCAAAAACATTCAGTACTTC. Translated: CASSEGRGLAKNIQYF.

The rearrangement uses TRBV19 and TRBJ2-1; D uncertain. Trimming shortened V by 5 bases and J by 3 bases, and 20 bases separated the two germline ends. From germline, CDR1 is LNHDA and CDR2 SQIVND (reference sequence). There are 17 residues in the CDR3. The CDR3 here is CASSLHPRSASYNEQFF. CDR3 coding DNA: TGTGCCAGTAGTCTTCACCCGCGGTCCGCTAGCTACAATGAGCAGTTCTTC.

The chain carries TRBV7-3 and TRBJ2-1; 7 positions agree with TRBD2. The germline CDR1 and CDR2 sequences are SGHTA and FQGTGA. Losses at the gene ends were 0 bases for V and 8 bases for J; bases not matched to a gene: 7. The CDR3 contains 15 residues. The CDR3 region is CASSLTGGSSYEQFF. CDR3 in DNA: TGTGCCAGCAGCTTAACGGGCGGGAGTAGTTATGAGCAGTTCTTC. Full variable domain (rest looked up from reference TRBV7-3 and TRBJ2-1): GAGVSQTPSNKVTEKGKYVELRCDPISGHTALYWYRQSLGQGPEFLIYFQGTGAADDSGLPNDRFFAVRPEGSVSTLKIQRTERGDSAVYLCASSLTGGSSYEQFFGPGTRLTVL.

This clone was observed a few times. The rearrangement links TRBV10-3 to TRBJ2-2, with D maybe TRBD2 (5 bases). CDR3 length equals 14 residues. V was pared by 8 bases and J by 0 bases, with 10 bases between. Germline V CDR1 and CDR2: ENHRY, SYGVKD. The CDR3 sequence is CAIRRESNTGELFF. The DNA for the CDR3 is TGTGCCATCCGACGGGAATCGAACACCGGGGAGCTGTTTTTT.

This clone was found once. The junction differs from germline at one of its ends, possibly a read error. V usage is TRBV9 and J usage is TRBJ2-7, with 9 positions matching TRBD2. This CDR3 region has 14 residues. Germline CDR1 and CDR2: SGDLS and YYNGEE. The CDR3 is CVSSVEDSGSEQYF. The CDR3 bases are TGTGTCAGCAGCGTAGAGGATAGCGGGAGTGAGCAGTACTTC.

This chain uses TRBV5-1 with TRBJ2-7; D call uncertain. This CDR3 spans 11 amino acids. Germline assignment: CDR1 SGHRS and CDR2 YFSETQ. V was trimmed by 3 bases and J by 0 bases, leaving 1 base between them. CDR3 coding DNA: TGCGCCAGCAGCTCCTCCTACGAGCAGTACTTC. Amino acid sequence: CASSSSYEQYF.

This chain links TRBV6-4 with TRBJ2-1; 7 bases fit TRBD2. There are 15 residues in the CDR3. V gave up 4 bases and J gave up 2 bases; unmatched junction bases: 5. The germline gives CDR1 MRHNA, CDR2 SNTAGT. CDR3 region: CASSGQAGTYNEQFF. CDR3 bases: TGTGCCAGCAGTGGGCAAGCGGGAACCTACAATGAGCAGTTCTTC.

The V and J genes are TRBV6-4 and TRBJ2-6; D tentatively reads TRBD1 or TRBD2 (6 bases each). The CDR3 has 16 amino acids. Germline V gene lookup returns CDR1 MRHNA and CDR2 SNTAGT. The V end lost 3 bases, the J end lost 2 bases, and 11 bases lay between the germline ends. This CDR3 reads CASSEGGNAGANVLTF. The CDR3 nucleotides read TGTGCCAGCAGTGAAGGGGGGAATGCTGGGGCCAACGTCCTGACTTTC.

This clone occurred once. The gene calls are TRBV6-6 and TRBJ2-1, with D uncertain. Germline V gives CDR1 MNHNY, CDR2 SVGAGI (reference sequence). The V end was cut by 4 bases, the J end by 5 bases, with 12 bases between. The CDR3 spans 14 residues. The CDR3 nucleotides are TGTGCCAGCAGTTTTGCAGAAAAAAACAATGAGCAGTTCTTC. Translation gives CASSFAEKNNEQFF.

The chain uses TRBV6-6 and TRBJ2-7; perhaps TRBD2 as D (6 bases). There are 13 residues in the CDR3. Trimming removed 2 bases at V and 9 bases at J, with 14 bases between. Per germline, CDR1 MNHNY and CDR2 SVGAGI (reference sequence). The CDR3, as DNA: TGTGCCAGCAGTTACGATACCTACGGGGGGCAGTACTTC. This gives the protein CASSYDTYGGQYF.

V usage is TRBV29-1 and J usage is TRBJ2-1; 10 nucleotides match TRBD1. The CDR3 extends over 13 amino acids. Germline CDR1 and CDR2: SQVTM and ANQGSEA. Trimming at V came to 3 bases and at J to 7 bases, leaving 3 bases not matched to a gene. The DNA of the CDR3 is TGCAGCGTTGAGGGACAGGGGTTGAATGAGCAGTTCTTC. Translated: CSVEGQGLNEQFF.

There are a few counts of this clone. This CDR3 reads CASSRDRGGNQPQHF. The CDR3 DNA is TGTGCCAGCAGTCGGGACAGGGGAGGCAATCAGCCCCAGCATTTT. The V call is TRBV2, the J call TRBJ1-5, with TRBD1 matching over 10 bases. Germline values: CDR1 SNHLY, CDR2 FYNNEI. V trimming: 5 bases; J trimming: 2 bases; junction bases outside the gene matches: 3. This CDR3 comprises 15 residues.